This passage covers 16 T cell receptor beta chains from one sample sequenced in a study of blood T cell repertoires in COVID-19. TCRdb keeps only in-frame clones here, not all; method: immunoSEQ multiplex PCR. This sample has 90,000 to 130,000 clones, with 80% to 90% found just once. Sequenced input: peripheral blood. All receptors come from a man aged 35 to 55 with acute or convalescent COVID-19.

The rearrangement joins TRBV21-1 to TRBJ2-3; TRBD2 was called by the table and not checked on the DNA. TRBV21-1 is described as a pseudogene. This CDR3 is built from 17 residues. The CDR3 DNA is TGTGCCAGCAGCAAAGAGGAGGCAGGCCCGGGCACAGATACGCAGTATTTT. As protein: CASSKEEAGPGTDTQYF.

V is TRBV9 and J is TRBJ2-5, with TRBD1 matching over 7 bases. CDR1 SGDLS and CDR2 YYNGEE come from the germline V gene. The CDR3 covers 14 residues. The J segment lost 1 base and the V segment lost 3 bases, leaving 3 bases of the junction unmatched. Here the CDR3 DNA reads TGTGCCAGCAGCGCAGACAGGGTCCAAGAGACCCAGTACTTC. Amino acids: CASSADRVQETQYF. The whole variable domain, remainder taken from reference TRBV9 and TRBJ2-5, is DSGVTQTPKHLITATGQRVTLRCSPRSGDLSVYWYQQSLDQGLQFLIQYYNGEERAKGNILERFSAQQFPDLHSELNLSSLELGDSALYFCASSADRVQETQYFGPGTRLLVL.

In the case of this clone: This sample includes further DNA sequences coding for the same CDR3. The V and J genes are TRBV28 and TRBJ2-6; D is unresolved. The CDR3 loop spans 15 amino acids. Germline CDR1 reads MDHEN; CDR2 reads SYDVKM. The V end lost 4 bases, the J end lost 0 bases, and 7 bases lay between the germline ends. CDR3 sequence (DNA): TGTGCCAGCAGTTCCCCCAGCTCTGGGGCCAACGTCCTGACTTTC. It codes for CASSSPSSGANVLTF.

The chain employs TRBV7-9 and TRBJ2-3; 7 nucleotides match TRBD1. V was pared by 5 bases and J by 6 bases, with 14 bases of the junction left unmatched. The CDR3 is made up of 16 amino acids. The germline V gene has CDR1 SEHNR and CDR2 FQNEAQ (reference sequence). CDR3 amino acids: CASSHRTGSKWDTQYF. The CDR3 coding sequence is TGTGCCAGCAGCCATCGGACAGGTTCCAAGTGGGATACGCAGTATTTT.

V is TRBV19 and J is TRBJ1-5, with D unclear. V was clipped by 6 bases and J by 0 bases, with 12 bases between them. CDR3 length: 15 residues. Germline CDR1 LNHDA, CDR2 SQIVND (reference sequence). CDR3 coding DNA: TGTGCCAGTAGCCCCCCATCCTATAGCAATCAGCCCCAGCATTTT. Its protein product is CASSPPSYSNQPQHF.

The rearrangement uses TRBV6-1 and TRBJ1-3; TRBD1 is a possible D gene (6 bases). CDR1 is MNHNS and CDR2 is SASEGT in the germline V gene. Trimming cost V 1 base and J 0 bases, with 10 bases left between them. This CDR3 is built from 16 residues. CDR3 residues: CASSEGRRGSGNTIYF. In DNA form, the CDR3 reads TGTGCCAGCAGTGAAGGCCGCAGGGGCTCTGGAAACACCATATATTTT.

This chain connects TRBV19 to TRBJ2-7; perhaps TRBD1 as D (7 bases). The CDR3 is 16 residues long. Germline V gene data show CDR1 as LNHDA and CDR2 as SQIVND (reference sequence). V was trimmed by 0 bases and J by 3 bases, leaving 15 bases between them. CDR3 sequence reads: CASSIDQAGGGYEQYF. The DNA of the CDR3 is TGTGCCAGTAGTATAGATCAGGCAGGGGGAGGCTACGAGCAGTACTTC.

The CDR3 here is CASSQGDRREQYF. The CDR3 DNA reads as TGCGCCAGCAGCCAAGGGGACAGGAGGGAGCAGTACTTC. This rearrangement joins TRBV4-1 to TRBJ2-7; 8 positions match TRBD1. The CDR3 covers 13 residues. CDR1 MGHRA and CDR2 YSYEKL come from the germline V gene. V lost 1 base, J lost 7 bases, and 3 bases stayed unmatched.

The genes are TRBV9 and TRBJ2-7, with D possibly TRBD1 on 6 matching bases. The CDR3 length is 15 residues. From germline, CDR1 is SGDLS and CDR2 YYNGEE. The ends were cut back, 0 bases at V and 3 bases at J, with 13 bases in the middle. CDR3 amino acids: CASSVGGGDLYEQYF. The CDR3 DNA is TGTGCCAGCAGCGTAGGAGGGGGAGACCTCTACGAGCAGTACTTC.

The V call is TRBV6-5, the J call TRBJ2-1; 9 bases agree with TRBD2. The CDR3 has 16 residues. V shed 1 base, J shed 5 bases, and the junction held 6 bases outside the gene matches. The germline V gene encodes CDR1 MNHEY and CDR2 SVGAGI. The CDR3 is CASSYYAGGPDNEQFF. For the CDR3, the DNA is TGTGCCAGCAGTTACTATGCGGGAGGGCCGGACAATGAGCAGTTCTTC.

This chain connects TRBV11-2 to TRBJ2-7; a possible D gene is TRBD1 (6 bases). This CDR3 spans 17 amino acids. V gave up 2 bases and J gave up 0 bases, with 17 bases separating them. CDR1 SGHAT and CDR2 FQNNGV come from the germline V gene. The CDR3 bases are TGTGCCAGCAGCTTACTCCAGGACAGTCTGAGCTCCTACGAGCAGTACTTC. It translates to CASSLLQDSLSSYEQYF.

V and J are TRBV5-5 and TRBJ1-1, with 8 nucleotides matching TRBD1. This CDR3 has 13 amino acids. Germline V gives CDR1 SGHKS, CDR2 YYEKEE (reference sequence). The V segment lost 4 bases and the J segment 4 bases; nucleotides outside the gene matches: 3. CDR3 loop: CASSLTGVTEAFF. In DNA form, the CDR3 reads TGTGCCAGCAGCCTGACAGGGGTCACTGAAGCTTTCTTT.

V usage is TRBV5-1 and J usage is TRBJ2-5; 7 nucleotides match TRBD1. V shed 2 bases, J shed 4 bases, and the junction held 11 bases outside the gene matches. CDR1 is SGHRS, CDR2 YFSETQ, per germline. This CDR3 region has 16 residues. The CDR3 loop reads CASSLYRGSGGETQYF. Here the CDR3 DNA reads TGCGCCAGCAGCTTATACCGGGGCTCAGGGGGAGAGACCCAGTACTTC.

This clone was detected once. V gene TRBV28 combines with J gene TRBJ1-1; D is possibly TRBD1 (5 bases). The CDR3 loop spans 15 amino acids. The germline CDR1 and CDR2 sequences are MDHEN and SYDVKM. Trimming removed 5 bases at V and 1 base at J, with 14 bases between. The DNA for the CDR3 is TGTGCCAGCAGTCCCTTGGGACTTACGAACACTGAAGCTTTCTTT. Its protein product is CASSPLGLTNTEAFF.

The CDR3 here is CASSLPGMNTEAFF. The CDR3 DNA reads as TGTGCCAGCAGCTTACCGGGGATGAACACTGAAGCTTTCTTT. The chain joins TRBV7-9 to TRBJ1-1; no clear D gene. The CDR3 length is 14 residues. Trimming left V 2 bases short and J 0 bases short, with 7 bases between. The germline CDR1 and CDR2 sequences are SEHNR and FQNEAQ (reference sequence).

The V gene is TRBV6-1, the J gene TRBJ2-3, with TRBD2 identical over 12 bases. Per the germline V gene, CDR1 is MNHNS and CDR2 is SASEGT. There are 16 residues in the CDR3. The V and J ends lost 0 bases and 8 bases, in that order; junction bases with no gene match: 6. CDR3 sequence: CASSEASGLAGGTQYF. CDR3 coding DNA: TGTGCCAGCAGTGAAGCGTCGGGACTAGCGGGCGGTACGCAGTATTTT.